This TCR beta chain appears in the sequencing data of a study of CXCR3-negative and CXCR3-positive naive CD8 T cells. General study findings and limits: Both naive subsets carried similar amounts of surface CD5, so TCR strength was inferred from TRB CDR3 properties. Relative to memory CD8+ cells, whose diversity was much lower, both naive subsets had comparably high diversity.

5' RACE with UMI labels generated the TRB cDNA libraries. TCRdb reprocessed the 5' RACE reads, keeping one entry per CDR3 protein, no DNA. The sample table sets out about 40,000 distinct CDR3 sequences. Of note for this clonotype: The antigen is undetermined.

Looked up from germline, CDR1 is MDHEN and CDR2 is SYDVKM. The length of the CDR3 is 12 residues. The chain carries TRBV28 and TRBJ1-4. The sequenced sample was memory CD8+ T cells from blood. The receptor was isolated from a human donor in good health. Some clones in this sample may be carry-over from other donors' samples. The chain's CDR3 is CASSWTNEKLFF.